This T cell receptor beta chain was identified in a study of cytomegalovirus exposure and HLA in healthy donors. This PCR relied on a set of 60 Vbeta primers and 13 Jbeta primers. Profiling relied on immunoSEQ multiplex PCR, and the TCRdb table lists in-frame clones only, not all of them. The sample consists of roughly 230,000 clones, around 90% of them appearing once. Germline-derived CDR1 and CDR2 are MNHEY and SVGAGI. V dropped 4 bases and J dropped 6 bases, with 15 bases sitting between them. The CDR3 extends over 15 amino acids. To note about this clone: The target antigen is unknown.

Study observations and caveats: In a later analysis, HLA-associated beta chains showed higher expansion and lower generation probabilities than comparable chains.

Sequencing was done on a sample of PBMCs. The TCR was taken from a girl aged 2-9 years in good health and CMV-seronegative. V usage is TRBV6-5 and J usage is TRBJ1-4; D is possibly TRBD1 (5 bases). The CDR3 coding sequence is TGTGCCAGCAGTTCGTACCAGGGTTCCGATGAAAAACTGTTTTTT. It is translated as CASSSYQGSDEKLFF.